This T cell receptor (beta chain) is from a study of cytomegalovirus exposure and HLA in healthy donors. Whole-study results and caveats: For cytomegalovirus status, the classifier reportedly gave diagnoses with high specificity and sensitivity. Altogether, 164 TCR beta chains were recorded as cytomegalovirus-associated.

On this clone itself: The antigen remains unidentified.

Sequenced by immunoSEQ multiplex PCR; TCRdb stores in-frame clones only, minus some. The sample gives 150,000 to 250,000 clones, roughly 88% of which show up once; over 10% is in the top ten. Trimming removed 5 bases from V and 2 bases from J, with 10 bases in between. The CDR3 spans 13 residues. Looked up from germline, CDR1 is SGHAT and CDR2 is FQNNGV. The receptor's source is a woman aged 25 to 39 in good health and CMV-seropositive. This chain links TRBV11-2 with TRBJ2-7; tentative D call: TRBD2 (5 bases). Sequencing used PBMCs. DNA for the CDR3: TGTGCCAGCAGCCCGAGGGATACCTACGAGCAGTACTTC. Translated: CASSPRDTYEQYF.